These T cell receptor beta chains were read from a single sample in a study of shared clonotypes between healthy human individuals. Data came from immunoSEQ multiplex PCR; TCRdb stores just in-frame clones and leaves some out. The data contain some 500,000 clones, 90% to 97% of them seen just once; the ten biggest clones take up about 0.054%. The specimen sequenced was naive CD4+ T cells sorted from blood. The receptors here all came from a woman younger than 45 in good health. Each CDR3 is given with its conserved first and last residue. Each record gives: V gene, CDR3 protein.

>TRBV5-1
CASSPQVMNTEAFF
>TRBV5-1
CASSLDRGVNGYTF
>TRBV6-1
CASSVDGNYGYTF
>TRBV5-4
CASSLPGRSYEQYF
>TRBV11-2
CASSSIRDFEQYF
>TRBV10-1
CASSESAATDTQYF
>TRBV28
CASSLPDRVNTGELFF
>TRBV28
CASRKETQYF
>TRBV5-1
CASSLERGYEQYF
>TRBV19
CARGVDEQFF
>TRBV2
CASSTLHYVQSRANVLTF
>TRBV28
CASKQGSFRPQHF
>TRBV27
CASRDTYSNQPQHF
>TRBV9
CASSVGFLNTEAFF
>TRBV19
CASEPRGPWNTGELFF
>TRBV6-5
CASSLGTGMEAFF
>TRBV5-1
CASSLRGPETQYF
>TRBV15
CATSSRWDYEQYF
>TRBV4-1
CASSQVGDRGGYTF
>TRBV11-2
CASSLKTGTSSGNTIYF
>TRBV6-1
CASSETGVYEQYF
>TRBV28
CASSLDIFLNTEAFF
>TRBV11-1
CASKLRAQRLYEQYF
>TRBV2
CASSQEGHSASEQYF
>TRBV4-1
CASSQVFRGKGNQPQHF
>TRBV6-5
CASRWASGETQYF
>TRBV30
CAWSVGRAYEQYF
>TRBV4-2
CASSQAGTHTEAFF
>TRBV28
CASSLGSTNEKLFF
>TRBV7-2
CASSLAPAPTQYF
>TRBV19
CASSMGGEPTYNEQFF
>TRBV7-9
CASSYHRDGWETQYF
>TRBV7-6
CASSFLGRGDTGELFF
>TRBV19
CASSNLLRDSSYEQYF
>TRBV5-1
CASSSGGNYEQYF
>TRBV7-3
CASSYSGGLEAFF
>TRBV30
CARSKNLAGGYNEQFF
>TRBV7-2
CANGQGADTQYF
>TRBV7-9
CASSLQKWGPLGGVDTQYF
>TRBV7-2
CASSLASGGEDTQYF
>TRBV4-2
CASSLTGLTYEQYF
>TRBV4-2
CASSQGGGVNEQYF
>TRBV28
CASSTLLDKTYGYTF
>TRBV13
CASSHRLAGSYEQYF
>TRBV5-1
CASRRTSGAYNEQFF
>TRBV6-6
CASSSLVMSEELFF
>TRBV6-5
CASGGQTPPTEQYF